Here is one TCR beta chain with its context. This receptor's antigen is unknown. Base qualities were left out, and no much larger clone turns up one base away. Total RNA was extracted from unfractionated whole blood that had been collected in Tempus Blood RNA tubes. As TCR sequencing controls, five or six healthy volunteers were used, with blood taken at day 0, 2 weeks and 6 weeks. This sample stems from a study of human T cells and chemical hapten exposure (TCRdb year 2021). Some background on the complete study: The libraries were sequenced as a pool, and the TCR yield per sample differed mostly because of small variations in library volumes within the pool. In alopecia patients, the study followed how the peripheral blood TCR repertoire changed in vivo over primary and secondary sensitization to diphenylcyclopropenone (DPC), a hapten.

General findings and caveats noted by the study authors: After repeated subsampling, changes were observed in the strength of the expansion versus patch-test correlation and in the threshold at which the correlation became significant. DPC sensitization did not change how many TCRs were above 1 in 1000 frequency, and no evidence was found of alterations in global repertoire structure.

The CDR3, cysteine through phenylalanine, is 12 amino acids long. The kept DNA is CDR3 alone, 36 bases in frame from the first base. The germline V gene yields SGHDT for CDR1 and YYEEEE for CDR2. V is pared back by 0 bases and J by 8 bases, with 6 bases lying between the germline termini. Library preparation attached unique molecular identifiers to individual cDNA molecules for quantitative, reproducible TCR counting. Each blood RNA sample was used to sequence both TCR alpha and TCR beta chains. On the study's bioinformatics: A median of roughly 98,000 TCRs per sample was observed, with a range of about 20,000 to 750,000. The Decombinator software suite was used to annotate V, J and CDR3 in the TCR reads. For PS versus PT1 abundance plots, all samples were subsampled to the same number of TCRs (28,000). TCRs were defined as expanded if absent before sensitization and observed at least eight times at the 2-week time point. In TCRdb, the public reads were trimmed at Q25 with fastp and aligned with MiXCR, with productive beta chains retained. CDR3 protein sequences are deduplicated, and each keeps its most common genes and DNA. The V and J calls reflect TCRdb's pipeline rather than the authors' work. The sample records more than 100,000 distinct CDR3 sequences, more than 8.5% of which are singletons. The ten largest make up more than 1.3% of the sample.

The V and J genes are TRBV5-6 and TRBJ2-1; no D segment can be confidently identified. This clonotype was sampled from a human donor in good health. Some clones in this sample may be carry-over from other donors' samples. Donor details come from another sample of the same person, matched by shared clones. Sample: whole blood. The CDR3 region has the sequence CASSLVLDEQFF. At the DNA level, the sequence is TGTGCCAGCAGCTTGGTGCTGGATGAGCAGTTCTTC.